This TCR beta chain comes out of a study of shared clonotypes between healthy human individuals (dated by TCRdb to about 2020). Some background on the complete study: A couple of women and three men aged 18 to 49 years were included in the cohort. For each donor, CD4 naive and CD4 memory were each given three plates, CD8 naive was given two plates, and CD8 memory was given one plate. Blood TCR repertoires of a handful of healthy adults were deeply sequenced to estimate repertoire size and the extent of clonotype sharing between individuals. Leukapheresis yielded between about 0.8 and 9.5 billion PBMCs per donor. Libraries were prepared and TCR repertoires were sequenced by different laboratories using diverse techniques, in order to increase sequencing depth and limit assay-specific biases. Summary of the overall study and its limitations: Compared with non-shared clonotypes, the clonotypes found in all four sorted-subset donors had higher generation probabilities. Incomplete sequencing was indicated by rarefaction of sorted-subset datasets, despite the large sequencing depth. Only blood was sampled, and tissue TCR repertoires likely differ from those in blood. Naive subsets generally had larger estimated clonotype richness than memory subsets. About 5% of naive CD4, around 4% of naive CD8, around 2.3% of memory CD4, and about 0.4% of memory CD8 clonotypes were shared across several donors. The genetic and exposure-history diversity represented was limited by the small number of donors. Based on pairwise subsampling, the degree of clonotype sharing among donors was expected to be affected by sequencing depth.

Using the deep immunoSEQ assay, TCR CDR3 regions were amplified from genomic DNA by multiplex PCR. Extracted genomic DNA from each cell subset was distributed evenly across all wells of several immunoSEQ 96-well plates, and each plate was treated as a replicate. Each replicate PCR for sorted subsets received about 0.2 ug genomic DNA, equal to 28,000 or so T cell genomes. Purified libraries were quantified with a Qubit 3.0 fluorometer, sized on a Bioanalyzer 2100, and re-quantified with the KAPA Library Quantification kit. Every immunoSEQ 96-well plate was sequenced on a separate single-read 150-cycle Illumina NextSeq 550 flow cell. Concerning the study's data processing: The immunoSEQ output contained only junctional sequences without quality scores, so filtering could not match that applied to full-length reads. To assign V/J genes and CDR3, sequences were annotated using PyIR, a Python wrapper for IgBLAST v1.9, with IMGT germline references. Reads were filtered out if the reads had weak V/J assignments (E-value above 1e-6), no CDR3, stop codons, out-of-frame junctions, or ambiguous translated residues. V3J clonotypes were defined as sequences sharing an identical inferred V gene, J gene, and CDR3 amino acid sequence. Percentage overlap between repertoires was calculated by dividing the number of shared unique clonotypes by the size of the smaller repertoire. Three approaches were used to assess repertoire richness: RTK rarefaction, the Chao1 estimator, and Recon v2.1 estimates of unobserved clonotypes. Generation probabilities were computed with OLGA for all TCRbeta clonotypes obtained by the gDNA method from several donors. TCRdb carries this immuneACCESS record with in-frame sequences only. Its versions omit some clonotypes, under half of them owing to an unresolved V gene in the studies checked, with the rest unexplained. From that table come the V and J calls and clone size; the DNA was used to work out D and trimming. The sample yields millions of clones; 93% were counted once. More than 1.5% of the sample belongs to the ten largest clones.

On this clone: Its antigen is not yet known. No base-level quality is on record; no much larger clone is a single base apart.

CD8 naive samples consisted of CD45RO-negative cells that were positively selected for CCR7, yielding a CD45RA+CCR7+ population without TemRA cells. Donors were healthy HIV-negative adults with no recently reported acute infections or vaccinations. Every donor was a Caucasian adult residing in Nashville, Tennessee, USA. After blood collection by leukapheresis, PBMCs were isolated using Ficoll-Histopaque density gradient centrifugation and then cryopreserved in the vapor phase of liquid nitrogen. Purity and quantity of every magnetically sorted T cell population were checked by analytical flow cytometry. From each sorted fraction, genomic DNA was isolated and quantified by UV absorbance on a Nanodrop 2000c. Inclusive of the bounding cysteine and phenylalanine, the CDR3 is 14 residues long. Just the 42-base CDR3 DNA is kept, in frame starting at base 1. Based on the germline V gene (reference sequence), the CDR1 and CDR2 sequences are SGHNT and YYREEE. V is clipped by 4 bases and J by 1 base, and the sequence between their germline boundaries is 8 bases long.

The V gene is TRBV5-4 and the J gene is TRBJ1-4; the D gene lacks a confident call. Sequenced: naive CD8+ T cells from PBMCs. Read against the paper, the sample's cell subset or site label means: CD45RA+CCR7+. This receptor was taken from a man between 18 and 35 years old in good health. Some clones in this sample may be carry-over from other donors' samples. The CDR3 protein is CASSLTGTNEKLFF. The base sequence is TGTGCCAGCAGCCTGACGGGAACTAATGAAAAACTGTTTTTT.